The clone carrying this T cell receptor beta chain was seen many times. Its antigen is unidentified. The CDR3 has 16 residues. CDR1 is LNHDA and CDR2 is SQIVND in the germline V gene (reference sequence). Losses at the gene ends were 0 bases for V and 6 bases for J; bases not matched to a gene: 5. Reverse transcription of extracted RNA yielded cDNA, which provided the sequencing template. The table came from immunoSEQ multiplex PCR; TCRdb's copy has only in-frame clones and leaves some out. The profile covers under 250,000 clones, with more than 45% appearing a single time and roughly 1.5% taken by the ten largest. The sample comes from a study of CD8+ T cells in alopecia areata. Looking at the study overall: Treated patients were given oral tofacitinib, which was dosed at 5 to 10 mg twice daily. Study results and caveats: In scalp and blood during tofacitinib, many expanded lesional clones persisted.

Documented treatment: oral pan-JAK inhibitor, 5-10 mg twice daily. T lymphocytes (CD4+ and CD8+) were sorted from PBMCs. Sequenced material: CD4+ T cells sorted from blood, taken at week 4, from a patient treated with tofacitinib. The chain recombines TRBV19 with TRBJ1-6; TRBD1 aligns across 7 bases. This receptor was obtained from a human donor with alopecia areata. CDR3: CASSIDPRQGNSPLHF. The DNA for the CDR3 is TGTGCCAGTAGTATAGATCCTCGACAGGGTAATTCACCCCTCCACTTT. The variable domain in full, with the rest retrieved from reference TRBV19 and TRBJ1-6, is DGGITQSPKYLFRKEGQNVTLSCEQNLNHDAMYWYRQDPGQGLRLIYYSQIVNDFQKGDIAEGYSVSREKKESFPLTVTSAQKNPTAFYLCASSIDPRQGNSPLHFGNGTRLTVT.